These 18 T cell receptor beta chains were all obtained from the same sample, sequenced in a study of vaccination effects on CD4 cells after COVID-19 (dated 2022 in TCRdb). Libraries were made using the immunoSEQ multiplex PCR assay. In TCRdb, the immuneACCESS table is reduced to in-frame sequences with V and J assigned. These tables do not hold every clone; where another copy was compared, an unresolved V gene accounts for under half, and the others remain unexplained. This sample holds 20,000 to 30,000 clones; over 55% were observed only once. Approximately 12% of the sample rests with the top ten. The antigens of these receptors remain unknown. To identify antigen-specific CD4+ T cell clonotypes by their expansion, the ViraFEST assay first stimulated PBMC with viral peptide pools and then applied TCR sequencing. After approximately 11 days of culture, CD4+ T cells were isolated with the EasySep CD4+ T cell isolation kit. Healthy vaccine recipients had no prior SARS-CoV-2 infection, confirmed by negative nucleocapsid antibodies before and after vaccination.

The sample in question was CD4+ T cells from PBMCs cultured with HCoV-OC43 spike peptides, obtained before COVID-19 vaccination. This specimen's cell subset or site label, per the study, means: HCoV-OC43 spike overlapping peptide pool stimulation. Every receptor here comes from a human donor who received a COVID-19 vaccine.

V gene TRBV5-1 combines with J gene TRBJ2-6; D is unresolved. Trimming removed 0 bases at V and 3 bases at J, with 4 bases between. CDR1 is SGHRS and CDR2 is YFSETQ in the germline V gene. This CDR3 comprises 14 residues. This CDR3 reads CASSLGDGANVLTF. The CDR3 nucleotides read TGCGCCAGCAGCTTGGGGGATGGGGCCAACGTCCTGACTTTC.

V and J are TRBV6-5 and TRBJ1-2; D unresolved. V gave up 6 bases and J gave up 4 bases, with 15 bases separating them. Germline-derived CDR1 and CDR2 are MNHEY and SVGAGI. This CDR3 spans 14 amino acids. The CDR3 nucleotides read TGTGCCAGCAGACGTACACTGACTGGCTATGGCTACACCTTC. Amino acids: CASRRTLTGYGYTF.

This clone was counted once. CDR3 bases: TGCAGCGTCCTATGGATAGCGGGAGATGTGTCCGGGGAGCTGTTTTTT. Its translation is CSVLWIAGDVSGELFF. This chain uses TRBV29-1 with TRBJ2-2; 9 nucleotides line up with TRBD2. The CDR3 runs to 16 residues. The V gene's germline CDR1 is SQVTM and CDR2 ANQGSEA. V shed 6 bases, J shed 6 bases, and the junction held 14 bases outside the gene matches.

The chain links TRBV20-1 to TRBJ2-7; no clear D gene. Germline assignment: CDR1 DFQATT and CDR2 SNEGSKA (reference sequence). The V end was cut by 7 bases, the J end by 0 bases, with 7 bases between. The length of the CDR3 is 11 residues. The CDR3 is CSVTSSYEQYF. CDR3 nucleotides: TGCAGTGTTACAAGCTCCTACGAGCAGTACTTC.

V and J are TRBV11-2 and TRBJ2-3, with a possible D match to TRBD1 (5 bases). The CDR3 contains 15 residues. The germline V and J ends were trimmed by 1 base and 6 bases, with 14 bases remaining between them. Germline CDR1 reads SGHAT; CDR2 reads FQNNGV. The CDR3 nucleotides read TGTGCCAGCAGCTTAGTCCGTTCCCAGGGCGATACGCAGTATTTT. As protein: CASSLVRSQGDTQYF. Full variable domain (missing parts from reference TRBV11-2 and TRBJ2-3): EAGVAQSPRYKIIEKRQSVAFWCNPISGHATLYWYQQILGQGPKLLIQFQNNGVVDDSQLPKDRFSAERLKGVDSTLKIQPAKLEDSAVYLCASSLVRSQGDTQYFGPGTRLTVL.

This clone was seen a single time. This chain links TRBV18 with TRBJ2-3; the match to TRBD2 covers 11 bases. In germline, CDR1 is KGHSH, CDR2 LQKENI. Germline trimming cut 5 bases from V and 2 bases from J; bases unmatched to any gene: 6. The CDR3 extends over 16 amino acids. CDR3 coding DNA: TGTGCCAGCTCAAATCTAGCGGGAGGATCCACAGATACGCAGTATTTT. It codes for CASSNLAGGSTDTQYF.

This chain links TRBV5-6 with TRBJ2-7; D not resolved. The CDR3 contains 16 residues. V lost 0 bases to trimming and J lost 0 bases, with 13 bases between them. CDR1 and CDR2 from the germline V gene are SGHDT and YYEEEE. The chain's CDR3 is CASSLGWGSSSYEQYF. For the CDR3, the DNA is TGTGCCAGCAGCTTGGGGTGGGGATCAAGCTCCTACGAGCAGTACTTC.

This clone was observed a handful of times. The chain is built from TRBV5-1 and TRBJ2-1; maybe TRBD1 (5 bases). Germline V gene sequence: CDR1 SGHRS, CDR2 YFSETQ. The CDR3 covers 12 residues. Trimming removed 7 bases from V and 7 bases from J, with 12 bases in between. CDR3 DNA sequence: TGCGCCAGCGGACACGGTGGGAATGAGCAGTTCTTC. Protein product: CASGHGGNEQFF.

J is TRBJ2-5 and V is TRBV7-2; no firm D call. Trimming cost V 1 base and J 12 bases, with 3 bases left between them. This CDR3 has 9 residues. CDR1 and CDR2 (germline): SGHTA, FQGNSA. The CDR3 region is CASSLGEYF. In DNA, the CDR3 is TGTGCCAGCAGCTTAGGGGAGTACTTC.

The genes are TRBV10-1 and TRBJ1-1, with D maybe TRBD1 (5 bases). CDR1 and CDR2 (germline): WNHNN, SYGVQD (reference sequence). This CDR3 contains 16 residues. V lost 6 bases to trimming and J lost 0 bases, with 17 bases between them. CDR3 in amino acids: CASSEGTWKVNTEAFF. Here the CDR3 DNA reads TGCGCCAGCAGCGAGGGGACCTGGAAAGTGAACACTGAAGCTTTCTTT.

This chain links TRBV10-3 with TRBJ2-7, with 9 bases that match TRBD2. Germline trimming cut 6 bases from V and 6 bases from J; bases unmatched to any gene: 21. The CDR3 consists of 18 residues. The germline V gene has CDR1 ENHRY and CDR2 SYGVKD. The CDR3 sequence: CAIRVRAGREGLGGEQYF. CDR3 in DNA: TGTGCCATCAGGGTCCGGGCTGGGCGGGAGGGCCTAGGGGGCGAGCAGTACTTC.

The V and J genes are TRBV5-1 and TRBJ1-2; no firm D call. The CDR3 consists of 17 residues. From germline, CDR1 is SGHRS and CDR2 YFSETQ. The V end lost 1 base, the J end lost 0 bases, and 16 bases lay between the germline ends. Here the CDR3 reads CASSLYSQTPSNYGYTF. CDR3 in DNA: TGCGCCAGCAGCTTGTATTCGCAGACCCCTTCTAACTATGGCTACACCTTC.

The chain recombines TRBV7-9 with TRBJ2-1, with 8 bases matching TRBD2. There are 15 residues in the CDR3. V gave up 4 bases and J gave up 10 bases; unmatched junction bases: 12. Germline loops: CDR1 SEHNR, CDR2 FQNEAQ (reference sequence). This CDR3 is CASSYETGTSTEQFF. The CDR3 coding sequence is TGTGCCAGCAGCTACGAGACCGGGACTAGTACCGAGCAGTTCTTC.

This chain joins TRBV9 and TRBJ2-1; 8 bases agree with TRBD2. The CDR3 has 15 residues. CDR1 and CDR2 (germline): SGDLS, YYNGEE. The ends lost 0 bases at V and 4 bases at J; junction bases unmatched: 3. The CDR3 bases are TGTGCCAGCAGCGTAGGGGGGACTAGTTACAATGAGCAGTTCTTC. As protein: CASSVGGTSYNEQFF.

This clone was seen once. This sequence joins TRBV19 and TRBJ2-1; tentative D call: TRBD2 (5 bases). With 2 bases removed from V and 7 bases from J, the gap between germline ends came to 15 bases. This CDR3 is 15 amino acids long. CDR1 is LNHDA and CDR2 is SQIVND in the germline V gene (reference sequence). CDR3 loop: CASSITRRRWNEQFF. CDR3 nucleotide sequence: TGTGCCAGTAGTATAACTAGAAGGCGGTGGAATGAGCAGTTCTTC. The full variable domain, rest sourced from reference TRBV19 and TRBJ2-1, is DGGITQSPKYLFRKEGQNVTLSCEQNLNHDAMYWYRQDPGQGLRLIYYSQIVNDFQKGDIAEGYSVSREKKESFPLTVTSAQKNPTAFYLCASSITRRRWNEQFFGPGTRLTVL.

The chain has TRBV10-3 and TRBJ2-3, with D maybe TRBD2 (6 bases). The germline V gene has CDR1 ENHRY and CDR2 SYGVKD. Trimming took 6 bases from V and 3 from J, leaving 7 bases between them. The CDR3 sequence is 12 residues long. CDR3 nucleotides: TGTGCCATCAGGGAGGGGACAGATACGCAGTATTTT. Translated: CAIREGTDTQYF.

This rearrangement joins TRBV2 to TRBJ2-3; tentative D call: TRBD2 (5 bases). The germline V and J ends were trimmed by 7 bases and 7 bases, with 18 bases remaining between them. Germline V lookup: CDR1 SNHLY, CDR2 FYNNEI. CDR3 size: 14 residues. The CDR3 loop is CASTPDYPSHTQYF. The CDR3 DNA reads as TGTGCCAGCACCCCCGACTATCCTTCCCATACGCAGTATTTT.

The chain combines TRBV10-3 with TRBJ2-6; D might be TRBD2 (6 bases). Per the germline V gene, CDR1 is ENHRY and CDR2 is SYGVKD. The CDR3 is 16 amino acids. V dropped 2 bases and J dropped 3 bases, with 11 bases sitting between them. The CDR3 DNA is TGTGCCATCAGTGAGCCAGGGACTTTTGGGGCCAACGTCCTGACTTTC. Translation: CAISEPGTFGANVLTF.